This T cell receptor (beta chain) emerged from a study of sequential checkpoint blockade in melanoma. Background on the study: Both treatment sequences were followed by maintenance nivolumab.

Method: immunoSEQ multiplex PCR; TCRdb's copy keeps in-frame clones and lacks some. The table includes roughly 11,000 clones, almost 75% detected once. This clone ranks as medium-sized. Sample treatment: randomized to nivolumab then ipilimumab (arm A) or the reverse (arm B). The V and J ends lost 2 bases and 8 bases respectively, with 12 bases between them. The CDR3 spans 13 residues. Germline V lookup: CDR1 LNHDA, CDR2 SQIVND (reference sequence). The chain joins TRBV19 to TRBJ1-2; D perhaps matches TRBD1 (6 bases). The sample here was CD8+ T cells sorted from blood (inferred from file names), taken from a patient given nivolumab and ipilimumab in sequence. This sequence originates from a human donor with melanoma. In nucleotides, the CDR3 is TGTGCCAGTAGTATACTCTCAGGGGCCGGCTACACCTTC. This sequence encodes CASSILSGAGYTF.